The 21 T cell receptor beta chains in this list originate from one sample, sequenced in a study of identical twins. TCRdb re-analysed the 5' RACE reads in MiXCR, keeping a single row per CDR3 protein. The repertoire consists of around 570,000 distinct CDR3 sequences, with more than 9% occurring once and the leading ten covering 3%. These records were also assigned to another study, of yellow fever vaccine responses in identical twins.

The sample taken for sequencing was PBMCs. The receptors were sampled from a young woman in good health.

The CDR3 DNA is TGCGCCAGCAGCTTGGGCCGGGACAGGTGGGCGACTGACACTGAAGCTTTCTTT. This encodes CASSLGRDRWATDTEAFF. The chain carries TRBV5-1 and TRBJ1-1, with 8 positions matching TRBD1. Germline trimming cut 0 bases from V and 3 bases from J; bases unmatched to any gene: 13. Germline CDR1 reads SGHRS; CDR2 reads YFSETQ. The CDR3 is made up of 18 amino acids.

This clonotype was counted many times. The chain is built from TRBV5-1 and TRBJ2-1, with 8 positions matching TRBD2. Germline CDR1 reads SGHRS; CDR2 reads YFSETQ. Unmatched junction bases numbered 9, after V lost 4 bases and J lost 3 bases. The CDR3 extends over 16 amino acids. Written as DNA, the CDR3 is TGCGCCAGCAGCAGGAATCTGGGACTAGACTACAATGAGCAGTTCTTC. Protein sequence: CASSRNLGLDYNEQFF.

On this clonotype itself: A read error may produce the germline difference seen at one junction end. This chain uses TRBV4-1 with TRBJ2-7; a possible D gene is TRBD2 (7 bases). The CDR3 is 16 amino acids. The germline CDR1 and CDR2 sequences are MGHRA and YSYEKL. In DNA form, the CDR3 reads TGTGCCAGCAGCCCCCTTTGGGGGGGCAGCGTATACGAGCAGTACTTC. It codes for CASSPLWGGSVYEQYF.

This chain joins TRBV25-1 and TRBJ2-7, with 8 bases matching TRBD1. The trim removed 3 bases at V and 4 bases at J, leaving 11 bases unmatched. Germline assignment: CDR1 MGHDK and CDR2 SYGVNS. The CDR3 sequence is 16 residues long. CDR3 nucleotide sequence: TGTGCCAGCAGTGATTGGCAGGGGGCGATTGCTTACGAGCAGTACTTC. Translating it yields CASSDWQGAIAYEQYF.

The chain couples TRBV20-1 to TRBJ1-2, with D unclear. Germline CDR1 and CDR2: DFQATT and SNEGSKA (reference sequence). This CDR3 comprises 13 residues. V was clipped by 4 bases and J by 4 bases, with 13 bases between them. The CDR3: CSANSQTGYGYTF. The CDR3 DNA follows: TGCAGTGCTAATAGCCAGACGGGCTATGGCTACACCTTC.

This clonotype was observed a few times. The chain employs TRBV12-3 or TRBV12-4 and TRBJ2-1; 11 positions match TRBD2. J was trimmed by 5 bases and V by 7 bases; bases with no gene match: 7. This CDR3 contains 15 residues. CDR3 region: CASTYGTSGHNEQFF. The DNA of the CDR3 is TGTGCCAGCACCTACGGGACTAGCGGACACAATGAGCAGTTCTTC.

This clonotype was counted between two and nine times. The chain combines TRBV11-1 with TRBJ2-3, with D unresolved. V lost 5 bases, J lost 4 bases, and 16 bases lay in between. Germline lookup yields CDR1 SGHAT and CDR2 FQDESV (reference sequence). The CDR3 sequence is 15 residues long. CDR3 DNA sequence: TGTGCCAGCAGCCCCGAAGGGCCCTTTTCAGATACGCAGTATTTT. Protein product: CASSPEGPFSDTQYF.

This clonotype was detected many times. CDR3 amino acids: CASSFKDYHNEQFF. The CDR3 DNA is TGTGCCAGCAGTTTCAAAGACTACCACAATGAGCAGTTCTTC. The chain uses TRBV12-3 or TRBV12-4 and TRBJ2-1; tentatively, D is TRBD2 (5 bases). V was clipped by 3 bases and J by 5 bases, with 11 bases between them. The CDR3 totals 14 residues.

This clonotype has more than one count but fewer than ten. CDR3 bases: TGTGCCAGCAGCCAAGAAAGAATGAGGGGATACGGCTACACCTTC. Translation gives CASSQERMRGYGYTF. The rearrangement uses TRBV14 and TRBJ1-2; D is perhaps TRBD1 (5 bases). The V gene lost 0 bases and the J gene lost 8 bases, with 16 bases spanning the gap. The CDR3 has 15 residues. In germline, CDR1 is SGHDN, CDR2 FVKESK.

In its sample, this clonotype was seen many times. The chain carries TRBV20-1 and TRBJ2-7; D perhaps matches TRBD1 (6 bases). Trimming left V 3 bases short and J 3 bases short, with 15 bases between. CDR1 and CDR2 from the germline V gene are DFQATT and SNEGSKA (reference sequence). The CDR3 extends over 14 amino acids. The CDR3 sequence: CSASSGQVSYEQYF. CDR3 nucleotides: TGCAGTGCTAGTTCGGGACAAGTGAGCTACGAGCAGTACTTC.

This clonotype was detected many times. The DNA of the CDR3 is TGTGCCATTATGTCCGGGACAGGGGACAATCAGCCCCAGCATTTT. This translates into CAIMSGTGDNQPQHF. The chain is built from TRBV10-3 and TRBJ1-5, with 10 bases identical to TRBD1. This CDR3 contains 15 residues. V shed 9 bases and J 3 bases; nucleotides not matched to a gene: 8. Germline V gives CDR1 ENHRY, CDR2 SYGVKD.

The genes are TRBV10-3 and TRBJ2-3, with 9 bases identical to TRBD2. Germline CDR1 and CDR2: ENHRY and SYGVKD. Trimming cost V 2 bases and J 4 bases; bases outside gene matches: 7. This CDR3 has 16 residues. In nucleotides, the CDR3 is TGTGCCATCAGTGAGGATAGCGGGAGCCCACCAGATACGCAGTATTTT. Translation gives CAISEDSGSPPDTQYF.

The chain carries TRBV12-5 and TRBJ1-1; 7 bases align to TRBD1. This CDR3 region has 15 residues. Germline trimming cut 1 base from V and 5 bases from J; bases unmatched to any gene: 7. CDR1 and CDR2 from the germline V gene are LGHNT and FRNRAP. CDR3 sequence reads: CASGLGRGTDTEAFF. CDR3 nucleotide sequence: TGTGCTAGTGGTTTGGGGAGGGGGACAGATACTGAAGCTTTCTTT. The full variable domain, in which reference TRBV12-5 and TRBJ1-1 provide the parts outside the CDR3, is DARVTQTPRHKVTEMGQEVTMRCQPILGHNTVFWYRQTMMQGLELLAYFRNRAPLDDSGMPKDRFSAEMPDATLATLKIQPSEPRDSAVYFCASGLGRGTDTEAFFGQGTRLTVV.

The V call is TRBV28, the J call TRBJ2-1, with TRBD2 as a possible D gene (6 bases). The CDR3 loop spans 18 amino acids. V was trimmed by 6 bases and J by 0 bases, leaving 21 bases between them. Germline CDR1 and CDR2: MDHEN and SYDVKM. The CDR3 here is CASREAMQGLSSYNEQFF. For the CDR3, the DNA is TGTGCCAGCAGAGAAGCGATGCAGGGACTCAGCTCCTACAATGAGCAGTTCTTC.

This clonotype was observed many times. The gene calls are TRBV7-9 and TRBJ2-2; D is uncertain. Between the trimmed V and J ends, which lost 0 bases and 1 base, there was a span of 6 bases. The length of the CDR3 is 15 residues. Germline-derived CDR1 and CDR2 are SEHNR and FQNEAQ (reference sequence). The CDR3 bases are TGTGCCAGCAGCTTAGCTCTGGGGAACACCGGGGAGCTGTTTTTT. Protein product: CASSLALGNTGELFF. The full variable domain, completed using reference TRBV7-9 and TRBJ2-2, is DTGVSQNPRHKITKRGQNVTFRCDPISEHNRLYWYRQTLGQGPEFLTYFQNEAQLEKSRLLSDRFSAERPKGSFSTLEIQRTEQGDSAMYLCASSLALGNTGELFFGEGSRLTVL.

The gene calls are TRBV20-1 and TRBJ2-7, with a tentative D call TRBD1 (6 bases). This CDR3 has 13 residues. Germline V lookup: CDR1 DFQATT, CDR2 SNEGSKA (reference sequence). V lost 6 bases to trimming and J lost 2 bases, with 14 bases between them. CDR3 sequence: CSAKRQATYEQYF. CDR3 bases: TGCAGTGCGAAAAGACAGGCAACCTACGAGCAGTACTTC.

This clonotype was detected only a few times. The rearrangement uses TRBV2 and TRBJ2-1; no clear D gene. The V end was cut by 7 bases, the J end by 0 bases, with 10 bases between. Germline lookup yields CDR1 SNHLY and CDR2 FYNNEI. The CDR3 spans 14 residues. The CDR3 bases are TGTGCCAGCATCGGCGATGTCTCCTACAATGAGCAGTTCTTC. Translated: CASIGDVSYNEQFF. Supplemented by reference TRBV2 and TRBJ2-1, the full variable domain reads EPEVTQTPSHQVTQMGQEVILRCVPISNHLYFYWYRQILGQKVEFLVSFYNNEISEKSEIFDDQFSVERPDGSNFTLKIRSTKLEDSAMYFCASIGDVSYNEQFFGPGTRLTVL.

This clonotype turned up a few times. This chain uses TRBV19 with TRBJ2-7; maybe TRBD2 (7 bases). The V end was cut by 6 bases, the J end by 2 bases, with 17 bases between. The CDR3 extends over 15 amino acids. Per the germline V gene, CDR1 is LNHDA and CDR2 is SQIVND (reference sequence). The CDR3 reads CASSLRGAGTYEQYF. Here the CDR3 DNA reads TGTGCCAGTAGCCTCCGGGGGGCAGGGACCTACGAGCAGTACTTC.

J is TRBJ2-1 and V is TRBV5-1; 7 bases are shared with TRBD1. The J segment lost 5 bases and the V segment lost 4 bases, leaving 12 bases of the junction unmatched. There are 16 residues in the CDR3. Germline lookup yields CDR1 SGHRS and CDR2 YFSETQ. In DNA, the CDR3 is TGCGCCAGCAGCATCACCACGGGACAGCTCAACAATGAGCAGTTCTTC. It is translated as CASSITTGQLNNEQFF.

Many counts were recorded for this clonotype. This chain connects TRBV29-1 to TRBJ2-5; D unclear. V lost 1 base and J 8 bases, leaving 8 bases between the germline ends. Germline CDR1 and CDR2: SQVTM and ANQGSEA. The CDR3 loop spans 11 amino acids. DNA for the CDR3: TGCAGCGTTGAAGTCGTCGCAACCCAGTACTTC. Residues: CSVEVVATQYF. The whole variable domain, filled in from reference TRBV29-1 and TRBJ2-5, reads SAVISQKPSRDICQRGTSLTIQCQVDSQVTMMFWYRQQPGQSLTLIATANQGSEATYESGFVIDKFPISRPNLTFSTLTVSNMSPEDSSIYLCSVEVVATQYFGPGTRLLVL.

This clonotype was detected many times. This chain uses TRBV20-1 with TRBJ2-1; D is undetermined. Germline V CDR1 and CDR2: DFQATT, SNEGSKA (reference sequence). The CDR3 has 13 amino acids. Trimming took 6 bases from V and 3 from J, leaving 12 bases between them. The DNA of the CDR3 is TGCAGTGCAGCTGGGTACGGCTACAATGAGCAGTTCTTC. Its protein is CSAAGYGYNEQFF.